The TCR beta chain described here comes from a study of T cell repertoires in cytomegalovirus infection. Per germline, CDR1 SGHTA and CDR2 FQGNSA. Between the trimmed V and J ends, which lost 1 base and 4 bases, there was a span of 7 bases. The length of the CDR3 is 13 residues. One entry per CDR3 protein results from TCRdb running MiXCR on the reads. Among approximately 180,000 distinct CDR3 sequences, 17% were seen once, and the ten largest hold less than 25%. The origin of this receptor is a human donor in good health (CMV status not recorded). Some clones in this sample may be carry-over from other donors' samples. The sequencing sample was made of CD8+ T cells from PBMCs. The V gene is TRBV7-2, the J gene TRBJ2-5; D is undetermined. The CDR3, as DNA: TGTGCCAGCAGCTTAGGTTCTCCAGAGACCCAGTACTTC. Amino acids: CASSLGSPETQYF.